This TCR beta chain was captured by sequencing in a study of OX40 agonist ivuxolimab in advanced cancers. Method: immunoSEQ multiplex PCR; TCRdb's copy keeps in-frame clones and lacks some. The data contain about 69,000 clones, roughly 90% of them singletons. The V and J ends lost 6 bases and 9 bases respectively, with 15 bases between them. Germline CDR1 and CDR2: ENHRY and SYGVKD. There are 13 residues in the CDR3. The receptor's source is an adult with an advanced solid tumor such as melanoma, head and neck, liver or kidney cancer. The chain joins TRBV10-3 to TRBJ1-5; D may be TRBD1 (6 bases). The sample was CD4+ or CD8+ T cells sorted from blood, taken in a trial of the OX40 agonist ivuxolimab. CDR3 sequence reads: CAISGQGGMPQHF. The CDR3 DNA is TGTGCCATCAGCGGACAAGGGGGGATGCCCCAGCATTTT.